Listed below are T cell receptor beta chains from one sample, sequenced in a study of blood T cell repertoires in COVID-19. The repertoire was sequenced with immunoSEQ multiplex PCR; TCRdb's copy has only in-frame clones and lacks some. Of roughly 94,000 clones detected, roughly 82% appear once; the ten largest clones hold roughly 25%. Sequenced: peripheral blood. These receptors were taken from a man between 60 and 75 years old with acute or convalescent COVID-19. Both conserved end residues are part of each CDR3. The D gene is left open where the match is weak. Not every row has a clone size; where given, it reads once, few, many or a size class.

- | TRBJ1-4 | TRBV2 | - | CASRGTGSANEKLFF | TGTGCCAGCAGGGGAACAGGGAGTGCTAATGAAAAACTGTTTTTT
- | TRBJ2-7 | TRBV7-3 | - | CASSLTGGEQYF | TGTGCCAGCAGCTTAACGGGGGGCGAGCAGTACTTC
- | TRBJ1-6 | TRBV6-5 | - | CASSYGFGGSPLHF | TGTGCCAGCAGTTACGGTTTCGGGGGTTCACCCCTCCACTTT
- | TRBJ1-2 | TRBV2 | - | CASSASIGLYGYTF | TGTGCCAGCAGTGCTTCGATAGGACTCTATGGCTACACCTTC
- | TRBJ1-2 | TRBV12-3/TRBV12-4 | - | CATKPNYGYTF | TGTGCCACCAAGCCTAACTATGGCTACACCTTC
- | TRBJ1-5 | TRBV5-1 | - | CASSLEAGMKPQHF | TGCGCCAGCAGCTTGGAGGCAGGGATGAAGCCCCAGCATTTT
TRBD1 | TRBJ1-4 | TRBV5-6 | - | CASSLGLGTGVGKLFF | TGTGCCAGCAGCTTGGGTCTGGGGACAGGGGTAGGAAAACTGTTTTTT
- | TRBJ1-1 | TRBV9 | - | CASSVGQPNTEAFF | TGTGCCAGCAGCGTAGGACAGCCGAACACTGAAGCTTTCTTT
TRBD1 | TRBJ1-1 | TRBV5-1 | - | CASSLVRDRWGNTEAFF | TGCGCCAGCAGCTTGGTTCGGGACAGGTGGGGGAACACTGAAGCTTTCTTT
- | TRBJ2-3 | TRBV7-3 | - | CASSPRDATDTQYF | TGTGCCAGCAGCCCACGGGATGCCACAGATACGCAGTACTTT
- | TRBJ1-3 | TRBV5-1 | - | CASSLGGPASGNTIYF | TGCGCCAGCAGCTTGGGAGGGCCAGCCTCTGGAAACACCATATATTTT
TRBD2 | TRBJ2-5 | TRBV9 | - | CASSAAARGGAAQETQYF | TGTGCCAGCAGCGCCGCGGCGCGGGGGGGGGCGGCTCAAGAGACCCAGTACTTC
- | TRBJ1-2 | TRBV7-9 | - | CASSLDLLATRAYTF | TGTGCCAGCAGCTTAGATCTACTAGCGACAAGAGCTTACACCTTC
- | TRBJ1-1 | TRBV7-6 | - | CASSLVVSGTTEAFF | TGTGCCAGCAGCCTCGTCGTTTCAGGGACTACTGAAGCTTTCTTT
TRBD1 | TRBJ2-1 | TRBV14 | - | CASSQDGGTATYNEQFF | TGTGCCAGCAGCCAAGATGGTGGGACAGCTACCTACAATGAGCAGTTCTTC
TRBD1 | TRBJ2-1 | TRBV7-9 | - | CASSLGQGAINEQFF | TGTGCCAGCAGCTTAGGGCAGGGGGCTATCAATGAGCAGTTCTTC
TRBD1 | TRBJ2-1 | TRBV11-3 | once | CASSLYGTGVDEQFF | TGTGCCAGCAGCTTATATGGGACAGGGGTGGATGAGCAGTTCTTC
- | TRBJ2-2 | TRBV27 | - | CASSLTALIVFSGELFF | TGTGCCAGCAGTTTGACAGCCCTCATCGTCTTTTCCGGGGAGCTGTTTTTT
- | TRBJ1-2 | TRBV20-1 | - | CSARDRGGYTF | TGCAGTGCTAGAGATCGAGGTGGCTACACCTTC
TRBD2 | TRBJ2-3 | TRBV7-2 | - | CASSPGGPAPGTQYF | TGTGCCAGCAGCCCGGGGGGACCCGCCCCGGGTACGCAGTATTTT
- | TRBJ1-2 | TRBV27 | - | CASKSSGYGYTF | TGTGCCAGCAAATCCTCGGGCTATGGCTACACCTTC
TRBD1 | TRBJ1-2 | TRBV19 | - | CASSPRWDRAYGYTF | TGTGCCAGTAGTCCCCGGTGGGACAGGGCCTATGGCTACACCTTC
- | TRBJ1-5 | TRBV10-3 | - | CAISDDRENQPQHF | TGTGCCATCAGTGACGACAGAGAAAATCAGCCCCAGCATTTT
- | TRBJ2-5 | TRBV5-8 | - | CASSFNMGAGETQYF | TGTGCCAGCAGCTTTAATATGGGGGCCGGGGAGACCCAGTACTTC
- | TRBJ2-3 | TRBV7-9 | once | CASITRGRTDTQYF | TGTGCCAGCATCACTCGGGGTCGCACAGATACGCAGTATTTT
TRBD1 | TRBJ1-4 | TRBV2 | - | CASSDSTPLGRGNEKLFF | TGTGCCAGCAGTGACTCCACCCCACTCGGCAGGGGGAATGAAAAACTGTTTTTT
- | TRBJ2-5 | TRBV11-2 | - | CASSFGGRGETQYF | TGTGCCAGCAGCTTTGGGGGTCGGGGGGAGACCCAGTACTTC
TRBD1 | TRBJ1-6 | TRBV6-6 | once | CASSFGQAYNSPLHF | TGTGCCAGCAGTTTCGGACAGGCCTATAATTCACCCCTCCACTTT
- | TRBJ2-3 | TRBV7-2 | once | CASSLGARSDTQYF | TGTGCCAGCAGCCTTGGGGCCCGTTCCGATACGCAGTATTTT
- | TRBJ1-2 | TRBV6-6 | - | CASSRVRYGYTF | TGTGCCAGCAGCCGTGTTCGGTATGGCTACACCTTC
TRBD1 | TRBJ2-3 | TRBV4-1 | - | CASSHPGQITDTQYF | TGCGCCAGCAGCCACCCGGGACAGATAACAGATACGCAGTATTTT
TRBD2 | TRBJ2-3 | TRBV7-9 | - | CASSPLAGGRDTQYF | TGTGCCAGCAGCCCCTTAGCGGGGGGGCGTGATACGCAGTATTTT
TRBD2 | TRBJ2-1 | TRBV4-1 | - | CASSQDMRGGFPIRDNEQFF | TGCGCCAGCAGCCAAGATATGCGGGGGGGCTTCCCCATCCGAGACAATGAGCAGTTCTTC
- | TRBJ1-4 | TRBV9 | - | CASSGDNEKLFF | TGTGCCAGCAGCGGCGATAATGAAAAACTGTTTTTT
- | TRBJ1-2 | TRBV11-2 | - | CASSLRSTASNYGYTF | TGTGCCAGCAGCTTAAGATCGACAGCCTCTAACTATGGCTACACCTTC
TRBD1 | TRBJ1-1 | TRBV28 | - | CASSPRGQGGNTEAFF | TGTGCCAGCAGTCCTAGGGGTCAGGGGGGGAACACTGAAGCTTTCTTT
- | TRBJ1-1 | TRBV15 | - | CATSRGRSTEAFF | TGTGCCACCAGCCGTGGTAGGAGCACTGAAGCTTTCTTT
- | TRBJ2-6 | TRBV7-8 | few | CASSLGQAQAGANVLTF | TGTGCCAGCAGCTTAGGACAGGCACAAGCTGGGGCCAACGTCCTGACTTTC
- | TRBJ1-5 | TRBV6-5 | - | CASRAGQTTGQPQHF | TGTGCCAGCAGAGCCGGACAGACCACGGGGCAGCCCCAGCATTTT
- | TRBJ1-3 | TRBV6-5 | - | CASQSFGNTIYF | TGTGCCAGCCAAAGCTTCGGAAACACCATATATTTT
TRBD2 | TRBJ2-1 | TRBV18 | - | CASSRTRGGESSYNEQFF | TGTGCCAGCTCACGTACACGCGGGGGGGAGAGCTCCTACAATGAGCAGTTCTTC
TRBD1 | TRBJ1-5 | TRBV19 | - | CASRKDRVGQPQHF | TGTGCCAGTAGGAAAGACAGGGTGGGTCAGCCCCAGCATTTT
TRBD1 | TRBJ2-7 | TRBV6-6 | - | CASSYRGQGKQQYF | TGTGCCAGCAGTTACCGTGGACAGGGTAAGCAGCAGTACTTC
- | TRBJ2-7 | TRBV7-9 | - | CASSLVGQTKYF | TGTGCCAGCAGCTTAGTGGGGCAGACAAAGTACTTC
TRBD2 | TRBJ2-7 | TRBV2 | - | CASSEFRWGSGDEDEQYF | TGTGCCAGCAGTGAATTCCGGTGGGGTAGCGGGGATGAAGACGAGCAGTACTTC
TRBD2 | TRBJ2-2 | TRBV4-2 | - | CASSQGEGFGLAGGNTGELFF | TGTGCCAGCAGCCAAGGAGAGGGGTTCGGACTAGCGGGGGGGAACACCGGGGAGCTGTTTTTT
TRBD1 | TRBJ1-2 | TRBV29-1 | - | CSVEDQRQGYGYTF | TGCAGCGTTGAAGACCAACGACAGGGGTATGGCTACACCTTC
- | TRBJ1-1 | TRBV6-5 | - | CASVWQANTEAFF | TGTGCCAGCGTTTGGCAGGCGAACACTGAAGCTTTCTTT
- | TRBJ1-2 | TRBV28 | - | CASSSDRSPYYGYTF | TGTGCCAGCAGCTCGGACAGATCCCCCTACTATGGCTACACCTTC